This paragraph covers one TCR beta chain sequence. This sample is part of a study of identical twins. Through template switching, a universal primer site was introduced, and the cDNA contained unique molecular identifiers. TCRdb independently ran MiXCR on the 5' RACE reads; one entry per CDR3 protein. The sample records about 890,000 distinct CDR3 sequences, roughly an eighth being singletons. The CDR3 runs 15 residues. Germline V CDR1 and CDR2: DFQATT, SNEGSKA (reference sequence). The V segment lost 3 bases and the J segment 0 bases; nucleotides outside the gene matches: 5. In addition, the sample was reused for a study of yellow fever vaccine responses in identical twins.

The material sequenced was PBMCs. The rearrangement joins TRBV20-1 to TRBJ2-1; 7 nucleotides line up with TRBD2. This sequence was found in a woman between 18 and 29 years old in good health. This chain's CDR3 is CSASASGVSYNEQFF. Written as DNA, the CDR3 is TGCAGTGCTAGCGCTAGCGGAGTCTCCTACAATGAGCAGTTCTTC.